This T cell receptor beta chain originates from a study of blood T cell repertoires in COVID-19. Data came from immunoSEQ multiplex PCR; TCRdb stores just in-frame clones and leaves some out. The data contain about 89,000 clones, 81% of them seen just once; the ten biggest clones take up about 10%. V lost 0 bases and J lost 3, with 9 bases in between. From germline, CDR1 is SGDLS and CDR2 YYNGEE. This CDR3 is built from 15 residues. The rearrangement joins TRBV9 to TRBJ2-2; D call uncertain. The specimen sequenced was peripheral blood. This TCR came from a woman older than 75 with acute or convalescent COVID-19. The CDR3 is CASSVDAQYTGELFF. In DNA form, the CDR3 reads TGTGCCAGCAGCGTAGACGCCCAGTACACCGGGGAGCTGTTTTTT.